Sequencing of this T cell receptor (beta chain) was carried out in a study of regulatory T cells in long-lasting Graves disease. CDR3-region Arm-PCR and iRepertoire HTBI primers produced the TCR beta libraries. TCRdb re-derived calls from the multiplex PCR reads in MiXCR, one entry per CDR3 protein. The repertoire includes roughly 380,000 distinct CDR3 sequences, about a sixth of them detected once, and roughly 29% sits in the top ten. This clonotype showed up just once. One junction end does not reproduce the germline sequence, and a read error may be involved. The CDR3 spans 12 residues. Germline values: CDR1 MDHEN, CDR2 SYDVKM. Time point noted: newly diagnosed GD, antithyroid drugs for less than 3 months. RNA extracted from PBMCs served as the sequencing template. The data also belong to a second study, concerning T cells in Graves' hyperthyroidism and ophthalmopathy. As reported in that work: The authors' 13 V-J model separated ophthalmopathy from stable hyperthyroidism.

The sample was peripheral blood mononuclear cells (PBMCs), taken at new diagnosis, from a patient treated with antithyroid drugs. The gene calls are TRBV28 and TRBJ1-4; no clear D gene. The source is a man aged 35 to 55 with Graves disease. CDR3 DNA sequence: TGTACCAGCAGTTTACCTAATGAAAAACTGTTTTTT. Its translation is CTSSLPNEKLFF.